The 3 T cell receptor beta chains below all came from one sample that was sequenced in a study of CD8 T cells in ankylosing spondylitis. Study conclusions and caveats: Made up of under ten highly homologous variants, a TCR beta motif appeared characteristic of ankylosing spondylitis blood.

These receptors lack a known antigen. TCRdb re-called the 5' RACE reads through MiXCR, storing one row per CDR3 protein. The top ten hold 0.85% to 1.3% of the sample, which has roughly 440,000 distinct CDR3 sequences, roughly a sixth seen once. Sequenced: blood, either unsorted or a sorted T cell fraction (not recorded which). The receptors were gathered from a male donor with ankylosing spondylitis.

The genes are TRBV28 and TRBJ1-5, with D possibly TRBD1 on 5 matching bases. V gave up 2 bases and J gave up 2 bases, with 13 bases separating them. This CDR3 has 16 residues. CDR1 and CDR2 (germline): MDHEN, SYDVKM. The CDR3 region is CASSLSAPGGNQPQHF. The DNA of the CDR3 is TGTGCCAGCAGTTTAAGCGCACCGGGGGGCAATCAGCCCCAGCATTTT.

Note on this clonotype: At one end the junction does not follow the germline gene, possibly because of a read error. The chain combines TRBV12-3 or TRBV12-4 with TRBJ2-4; D is perhaps TRBD2 (6 bases). The CDR3 is made up of 13 amino acids. The CDR3 protein is CASSLVGTSLQNF. CDR3 nucleotides: TGTGCCAGCAGTTTAGTGGGAACTAGCCTACAGAACTTC.

This clonotype was counted only a few times. The V call is TRBV7-9, the J call TRBJ2-5; 8 bases are a match to TRBD2. The CDR3 runs to 14 residues. V shed 5 bases and J 2 bases; nucleotides not matched to a gene: 4. The germline gives CDR1 SEHNR, CDR2 FQNEAQ (reference sequence). The chain's CDR3 is CASSGLAQQETQYF. CDR3 in DNA: TGTGCCAGCAGCGGACTAGCACAACAAGAGACCCAGTACTTC. Together with reference TRBV7-9 and TRBJ2-5, the CDR3 gives the full variable domain: DTGVSQNPRHKITKRGQNVTFRCDPISEHNRLYWYRQTLGQGPEFLTYFQNEAQLEKSRLLSDRFSAERPKGSFSTLEIQRTEQGDSAMYLCASSGLAQQETQYFGPGTRLLVL.